The 17 T cell receptor beta chains in this list originate from one sample, sequenced in a study of beta chain features in type 1 diabetes. The study, taken as a whole, reports: Moderately but significantly shorter TCRB CDR3s were found in Type 1 diabetes patients in all four CD4+ subsets.

All of the isolated RNA was reverse transcribed, so expressed TCRB transcripts were sequenced. Here immunoSEQ multiplex PCR was the method, and the copy in TCRdb shows in-frame clones only, minus some. In the table there are 45,000 to 60,000 clones, 63% of which are singletons. Which antigens these TCRs recognize remains unknown. The sample consisted of stem cell memory CD4+ T cells from blood. The receptors come from a woman in her twenties or thirties with type 1 diabetes.

The gene calls are TRBV30 and TRBJ2-1; D possibly corresponds to TRBD2 (6 bases). CDR3 length: 14 amino acids. Deletions cut 4 bases from V and 0 bases from J, with 10 bases between. Germline assignment: CDR1 GTSNPN and CDR2 SVGIG (reference sequence). CDR3 nucleotide sequence: TGTGCCTGGATAACCGGGAGCTCCTACAATGAGCAGTTCTTC. Its translation: CAWITGSSYNEQFF.

The rearrangement joins TRBV19 to TRBJ2-3, with unresolved D. This CDR3 has 14 amino acids. Trimming removed 3 bases at V and 2 bases at J, with 9 bases between. CDR1 is LNHDA and CDR2 is SQIVND in the germline V gene (reference sequence). The CDR3 loop is CASSIYSYTDTQYF. The CDR3 DNA reads TGTGCCAGTAGTATTTACAGCTACACAGATACGCAGTATTTT.

This clone was found a few times. The chain employs TRBV25-1 and TRBJ2-3, with D possibly being TRBD2 (6 bases). This CDR3 contains 12 residues. Trimming pared 8 bases from V and 8 bases from J, leaving 14 bases between. Germline values: CDR1 MGHDK, CDR2 SYGVNS. DNA for the CDR3: TGTGCCAGCGGAGGGCCTGGGGGTACGCAGTATTTT. It yields the protein CASGGPGGTQYF.

The chain employs TRBV18 and TRBJ2-7, with D perhaps matching TRBD2 (6 bases). V was clipped by 3 bases and J by 0 bases, with 15 bases between them. The germline V gene has CDR1 KGHSH and CDR2 LQKENI. The CDR3 length is 16 residues. The CDR3 sequence is CASSPTLAVSSYEQYF. The CDR3, as DNA: TGTGCCAGCTCACCCACCTTAGCGGTAAGCTCCTACGAGCAGTACTTC.

The J gene is TRBJ2-5, the V gene TRBV28, with D maybe TRBD2 (6 bases). The germline V gene has CDR1 MDHEN and CDR2 SYDVKM. The V end was cut by 1 base, the J end by 2 bases, with 14 bases between. This CDR3 contains 16 residues. The DNA for the CDR3 is TGTGCCAGCAGTTTATTAGCGGCAGCTTGGCAAGAGACCCAGTACTTC. This translates into CASSLLAAAWQETQYF. Drawing the rest from reference TRBV28 and TRBJ2-5, the complete variable domain is DVKVTQSSRYLVKRTGEKVFLECVQDMDHENMFWYRQDPGLGLRLIYFSYDVKMKEKGDIPEGYSVSREKKERFSLILESASTNQTSMYLCASSLLAAAWQETQYFGPGTRLLVL.

The J gene is TRBJ1-2, the V gene TRBV10-1; D gene uncertain. Trimming left V 3 bases short and J 4 bases short, with 9 bases between. Germline V gives CDR1 WNHNN, CDR2 SYGVQD (reference sequence). This CDR3 spans 13 amino acids. As DNA, the CDR3 is TGCGCCAGCAGTGAAAGCGCGGTCTATGGCTACACCTTC. Encoded protein: CASSESAVYGYTF.

The CDR3 coding sequence is TGTGCCTGGAGTGACCCGACAGGGACTAATGAAAAACTGTTTTTT. It translates to CAWSDPTGTNEKLFF. The chain combines TRBV30 with TRBJ1-4, with TRBD1 matching 7 bases. The V gene's germline CDR1 is GTSNPN and CDR2 SVGIG (reference sequence). The ends lost 1 base at V and 2 bases at J; junction bases unmatched: 4. The CDR3 is 15 amino acids.

The chain recombines TRBV2 with TRBJ2-7; D might be TRBD1 (6 bases). Looked up from germline, CDR1 is SNHLY and CDR2 is FYNNEI. Trimming cost V 8 bases and J 4 bases, with 15 bases left between them. The CDR3 is 13 amino acids. The CDR3 nucleotides read TGTGCCAGCGAGACAGGAAGTACGTACGAGCAGTACTTC. As protein: CASETGSTYEQYF.

The genes are TRBV7-3 and TRBJ2-1; a weak D match, TRBD1 (5 bases). Germline loops: CDR1 SGHTA, CDR2 FQGTGA. Between the trimmed V and J ends, which lost 2 bases and 5 bases, there was a span of 7 bases. The CDR3 loop spans 13 amino acids. The CDR3 coding sequence is TGTGCCAGCAGCTTATCGACAGACAATGAGCAGTTCTTC. Translation gives CASSLSTDNEQFF.

This clone was detected once. This sequence joins TRBV4-2 and TRBJ2-7, with 10 bases aligning to TRBD1. The length of the CDR3 is 15 residues. The ends lost 3 bases at V and 2 bases at J; junction bases unmatched: 4. Per germline, CDR1 LGHNA and CDR2 YNFKEQ. The CDR3: CASSQTGTGAYEQYF. CDR3 nucleotides: TGTGCCAGCAGCCAGACCGGGACAGGGGCCTACGAGCAGTACTTC.

The chain carries TRBV4-1 and TRBJ2-5; the D gene is possibly TRBD2 (5 bases). V was clipped by 0 bases and J by 1 base, with 21 bases between them. The CDR3 totals 19 residues. Germline V lookup: CDR1 MGHRA, CDR2 YSYEKL. CDR3 sequence reads: CASSQDLGGRRPFQETQYF. The CDR3 DNA is TGCGCCAGCAGCCAAGATCTCGGTGGGCGGAGGCCCTTCCAAGAGACCCAGTACTTC.

This clone has only a few counts. The chain combines TRBV29-1 with TRBJ2-3, with TRBD2 identical over 10 bases. This CDR3 region has 15 residues. The germline V gene encodes CDR1 SQVTM and CDR2 ANQGSEA. The V gene end was trimmed by 4 bases and the J gene end by 0 bases; junction bases not matched to a gene: 4. CDR3 DNA: TGCAGCGTTGGGACTAGCGGAGCTAGCACAGATACGCAGTATTTT. Its protein product is CSVGTSGASTDTQYF.

The J gene is TRBJ2-3, the V gene TRBV27; a weak D match, TRBD1 (5 bases). This CDR3 contains 12 residues. Per germline, CDR1 MNHEY and CDR2 SMNVEV (reference sequence). V lost 6 bases and J lost 4, with 8 bases in between. The CDR3 sequence is CASRGAADTQYF. CDR3 nucleotide sequence: TGTGCCAGCAGAGGGGCGGCAGATACGCAGTATTTT.

The chain has TRBV2 and TRBJ2-2; 11 positions agree with TRBD1. The ends lost 6 bases at V and 6 bases at J; junction bases unmatched: 0. The CDR3 covers 13 residues. Per germline, CDR1 SNHLY and CDR2 FYNNEI. As DNA, the CDR3 is TGTGCCAGCAGGGACAGGGGGCCCGGGGAGCTGTTTTTT. Protein sequence: CASRDRGPGELFF.

The chain uses TRBV7-6 and TRBJ2-6, with 10 bases identical to TRBD2. Trimming cost V 1 base and J 9 bases; bases outside gene matches: 9. Germline-derived CDR1 and CDR2 are SGHVS and FNYEAQ. There are 17 residues in the CDR3. The CDR3 sequence: CASSLVASGSVGNVLTF. In DNA, the CDR3 is TGTGCCAGCAGCTTAGTTGCTAGCGGGAGCGTGGGCAACGTCCTGACTTTC.

CDR3 DNA sequence: TGTGCCAGCAGTGCACCGACAGTCTACAATGAGCAGTTCTTC. Its translation is CASSAPTVYNEQFF. The chain links TRBV28 to TRBJ2-1; weak D call: TRBD1 (5 bases). The CDR3 length is 14 residues. V lost 5 bases and J 3 bases, leaving 11 bases between the germline ends. Per germline, CDR1 MDHEN and CDR2 SYDVKM. Complete variable domain (other parts from reference TRBV28 and TRBJ2-1): DVKVTQSSRYLVKRTGEKVFLECVQDMDHENMFWYRQDPGLGLRLIYFSYDVKMKEKGDIPEGYSVSREKKERFSLILESASTNQTSMYLCASSAPTVYNEQFFGPGTRLTVL.

V gene TRBV25-1 combines with J gene TRBJ2-3, with TRBD2 matching 11 bases. With V trimmed by 10 bases and J by 4 bases, 7 bases remained unmatched. The germline V gene encodes CDR1 MGHDK and CDR2 SYGVNS. This CDR3 is built from 14 residues. CDR3 bases: TGTGCCAAACTAGCGGGAGTCGGCCCAGATACGCAGTATTTT. Translation: CAKLAGVGPDTQYF.